This entry features one T cell receptor beta chain sequence. Antigen unknown. The data originate from a study of response to subunit inactivated influenza vaccine. Study results and caveats: Only a handful of new T cells, the authors suggested, are recruited with each seasonal influenza vaccination.

TCRdb ran MiXCR on the RT-PCR reads and lists one entry per CDR3 protein. The sample includes approximately 160,000 distinct CDR3 sequences, around 10% of them seen just once. The source of this sequence is a man aged 50-75 years who received an inactivated influenza vaccine. The sample consisted of CD8+ T cells sorted from PBMCs, taken roughly 24 months after vaccination.

CDR3 amino acids: CASSYFNEQFF. CDR3 sequence (DNA): TGTGCCAGCAGTTATTTCAATGAGCAGTTCTTC. This chain connects TRBV27 to TRBJ2-1; D gene unclear. From germline, CDR1 is MNHEY and CDR2 SMNVEV (reference sequence). V lost 4 bases to trimming and J lost 6 bases, with 4 bases between them. The CDR3 is 11 amino acids.